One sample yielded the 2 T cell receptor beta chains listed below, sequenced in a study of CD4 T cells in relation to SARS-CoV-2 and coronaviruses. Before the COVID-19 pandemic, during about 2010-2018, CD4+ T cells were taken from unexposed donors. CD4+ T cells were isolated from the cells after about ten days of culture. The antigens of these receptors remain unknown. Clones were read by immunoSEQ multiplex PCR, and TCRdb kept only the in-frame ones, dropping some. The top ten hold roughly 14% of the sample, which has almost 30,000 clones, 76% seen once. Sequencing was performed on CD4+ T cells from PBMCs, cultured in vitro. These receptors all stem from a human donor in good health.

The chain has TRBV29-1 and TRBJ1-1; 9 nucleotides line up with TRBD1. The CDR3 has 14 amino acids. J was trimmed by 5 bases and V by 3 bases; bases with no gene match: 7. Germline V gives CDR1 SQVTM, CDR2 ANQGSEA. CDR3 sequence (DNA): TGCAGCGTTGACACACAGGGGGCTTGGACTGAAGCTTTCTTT. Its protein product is CSVDTQGAWTEAFF. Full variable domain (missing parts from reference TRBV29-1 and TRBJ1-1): SAVISQKPSRDICQRGTSLTIQCQVDSQVTMMFWYRQQPGQSLTLIATANQGSEATYESGFVIDKFPISRPNLTFSTLTVSNMSPEDSSIYLCSVDTQGAWTEAFFGQGTRLTVV.

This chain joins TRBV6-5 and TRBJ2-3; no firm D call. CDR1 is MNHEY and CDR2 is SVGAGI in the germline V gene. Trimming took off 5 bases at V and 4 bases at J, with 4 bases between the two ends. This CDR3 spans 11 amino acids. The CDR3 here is CASSLSDTQYF. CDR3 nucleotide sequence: TGTGCCAGCAGTCTCTCAGATACGCAGTATTTT.